Shown below are 2 T cell receptor beta chains from a single sample sequenced in a study of T cell responses to AZD1222 COVID-19 vaccine. Repertoires were generated with immunoSEQ multiplex PCR, while TCRdb's copy carries only in-frame clones and drops some. The table has fewer than 110,000 clones, roughly nine tenths seen once. Sequencing was performed on peripheral blood, taken on day 0 of AZD1222 vaccination. Receptor source: an adult in good health.

This chain connects TRBV28 to TRBJ2-2, with a tentative D call TRBD1 (6 bases). Germline CDR1 is MDHEN and CDR2 is SYDVKM. The CDR3 has 17 residues. Trimming left V 5 bases short and J 2 bases short, with 18 bases between. This CDR3 reads CASSRPVLGQNTGELFF. The CDR3 DNA follows: TGTGCCAGCAGTCGCCCGGTGCTGGGACAAAACACCGGGGAGCTGTTTTTT.

This rearrangement joins TRBV18 to TRBJ2-1; TRBD2 matches at 12 bases. Germline CDR1 KGHSH, CDR2 LQKENI. This CDR3 contains 14 residues. The V segment lost 3 bases and the J segment 8 bases; nucleotides outside the gene matches: 2. The CDR3 sequence is CASSPTSGSHEQFF. Written as DNA, the CDR3 is TGTGCCAGCTCACCGACTAGCGGGAGCCATGAGCAGTTCTTC. Complete variable domain (other parts from reference TRBV18 and TRBJ2-1): NAGVMQNPRHLVRRRGQEARLRCSPMKGHSHVYWYRQLPEEGLKFMVYLQKENIIDESGMPKERFSAEFPKEGPSILRIQQVVRGDSAAYFCASSPTSGSHEQFFGPGTRLTVL.